This T cell receptor (beta chain) was obtained from a study of T cells in localized non-small cell lung cancer (dated by TCRdb to the early 2020s). Regarding the study in general: The study examined T cell repertoires in a few hundred patients with early-stage NSCLC and compared tumors with uninvolved tumor-adjacent lungs. A mean age of roughly 66 years was recorded for the NSCLC patients, of whom 120 to 150 were male and more than 95 were female. All 250 or so NSCLC patients in the cohort were treatment-naive and had localized lung tumors that were resected.

At diagnosis, peripheral blood, uninvolved tumor-adjacent lung and tumor were collected and stored as a combination of fresh-frozen and FFPE material. For TCR repertoire profiling, blood samples were analyzed in the form of peripheral blood mononuclear cells. TCR beta CDR3 regions were sequenced from DNA using the immunoSEQ Assay. In the authors' own workflow: To compute T cell density, TCR beta template counts were normalized to usable DNA, which was estimated by amplifying housekeeping genes. Richness was estimated using the preseqR package, with extrapolation to 400,000 templates for PBMC samples and to 120,000 templates for tissue samples. Clonality was defined by subtracting Pielou's evenness from one. To identify tissue-enriched TCRs, differential abundance testing was run on productive amino-acid clonotypes with a minimum total count of 5 and an alpha of 0.1. The Jaccard Index and the Morisita Overlap Index were used to quantify repertoire overlap between compartments. GLIPH clustered TCR beta CDR3s with public tetramer-defined viral CDR3s; viral motifs required at least three viral sequences plus V-gene enrichment. TCRdb carries this immuneACCESS record with in-frame sequences only. Its versions omit some clonotypes, under half of them owing to an unresolved V gene in the studies checked, with the rest unexplained. V and J calls and clone size come straight from that table; D and trimming were deduced from the DNA. The sample contains fewer than 35,000 clones, about 78% of them found a single time. 35% to 40% of the sample is in the top ten clones.

The germline V gene provides CDR1 MNHEY and CDR2 SVGAGI. Trimming removed 6 bases from V and 4 bases from J, leaving 7 bases between the germline ends. The CDR3 has 13 amino acids, counting the end cysteine and phenylalanine. The read is trimmed to its CDR3 DNA, 39 bases read in frame from base 1. The paper as a whole reports these results and caveats: Since the design was exploratory, TCR variables were selected using unadjusted p-values with no false-discovery rate correction. Of the top 100 tumor clones, a median of roughly 53 were detected in paired uninvolved adjacent lung; 28 were also among that lung's top 100. Uninvolved tumor-adjacent lung showed the highest T cell clonality, higher than tumor, which suggests more focused antigenic responses in the adjacent lung. Because multi-region tumor sequencing was not done, intratumor heterogeneity could not be ruled out. Higher T cell density in blood was associated with longer overall survival, whereas higher clonality in adjacent lung was associated with shorter survival.

Turning to this clone: Its binding antigen is unknown. One base away there is no much larger clone; base qualities are not given.

The sequence joins TRBV6-5 to TRBJ1-6; no confident D gene assignment can be made. This TCR derives from a male donor at least 60 years old with stage II squamous cell lung carcinoma. The sequencing here drew on peripheral blood, taken before any cancer treatment. For the CDR3, the sequence is CASRGGYNSPLHF. The bases are TGTGCCAGCAGGGGCGGGTATAATTCACCCCTCCACTTT.